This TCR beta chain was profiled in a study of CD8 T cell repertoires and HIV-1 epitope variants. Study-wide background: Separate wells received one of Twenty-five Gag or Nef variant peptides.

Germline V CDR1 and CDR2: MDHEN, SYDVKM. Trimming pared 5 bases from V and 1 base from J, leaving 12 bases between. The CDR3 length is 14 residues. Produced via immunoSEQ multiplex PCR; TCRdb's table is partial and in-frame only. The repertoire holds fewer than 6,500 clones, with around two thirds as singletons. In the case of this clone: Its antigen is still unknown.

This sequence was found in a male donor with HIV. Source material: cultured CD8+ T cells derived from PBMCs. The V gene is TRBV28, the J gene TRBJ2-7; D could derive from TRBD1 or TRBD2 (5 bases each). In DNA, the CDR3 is TGTGCCAGCAGTCGCTCGGGACGGTCCTACGAGCAGTACTTC. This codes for CASSRSGRSYEQYF.